The T cell receptor beta chain under discussion was sequenced for a study of T cell responses to AZD1222 COVID-19 vaccine. This CDR3 is 19 amino acids long. Trimming took 4 bases from V and 1 from J, leaving 23 bases between them. The germline CDR1 and CDR2 sequences are MDHEN and SYDVKM. Note on this clone: Its antigen is not identified.

Clones were read by immunoSEQ multiplex PCR, and TCRdb kept only the in-frame ones, dropping some. The sample records about 81,000 clones, more than 85% being singletons. Study observations and caveats: Compared with day 0, the breadth and depth of the Spike-specific TCR repertoire rose significantly after two doses of AZD1222. Only a handful of AZD1222 recipients were seropositive at baseline.

The chain has TRBV28 and TRBJ2-1; D is possibly TRBD1 or TRBD2 (6 bases each). Sample: peripheral blood, taken 28 days after the second AZD1222 dose. This TCR was sampled from an adult who received the AZD1222 COVID-19 vaccine. The CDR3 DNA follows: TGTGCCAGCAGTTCGGGTCCGGGGGCCTTAAGCGGGTCCTACAATGAGCAGTTCTTC. The encoded protein is CASSSGPGALSGSYNEQFF.